A selection of T cell receptor beta chains follows, all from one sample in a study of OX40 agonist ivuxolimab in advanced cancers. Profiled with immunoSEQ multiplex PCR; TCRdb holds only in-frame clones, not every one. The table has about 95,000 clones, around 85% seen once. Sequencing used CD4+ or CD8+ T cells sorted from blood, obtained in a trial of the OX40 agonist ivuxolimab. The receptors here all came from an adult with an advanced solid tumor such as melanoma, head and neck, liver or kidney cancer. Both conserved end residues are trimmed from each CDR3. Some rows have no size entry. The others give once, few or many, or a class for an expanded clone.

>TRBJ2-7|TRBV6-5|.|12
ASSTDRPSYEQY
>TRBJ1-5|TRBV19|once|15
ASSITSGRASNQPQH
>TRBJ2-7|TRBV11-2|.|12
ASSTWTSFGEQY
>TRBJ2-3|TRBV27|.|17
ASSRRSGEYGLFADTQY
>TRBJ2-3|TRBV7-3|.|13
ASSSGARGYYTQY
>TRBJ2-7|TRBV28|.|13
ASSSRRGVTYEQY
>.|TRBV27|.|13
ASRFRDRGLYEQY
>TRBJ1-4|TRBV4-1|.|14
ASSQEVYAVNEKLF
>TRBJ2-2|TRBV7-9|.|14
ASSLPPGQNTGELF
>TRBJ2-7|TRBV6-5|.|14
ASSYSELAGVNEQY
>TRBJ2-7|TRBV28|.|10
ASSSYSYEQY
>TRBJ2-3|TRBV7-9|.|13
ASSLLGGGADTQY
>TRBJ2-5|TRBV11-2|.|10
ASSLVGETQY
>TRBJ1-5|TRBV28|few|13
ASSYVAGPPQPQH
>TRBJ1-3|TRBV10-3|.|15
AISEYPSSAVGNTIY
>TRBJ2-6|TRBV30|once|11
AWKVSGANVLT
>TRBJ2-1|TRBV11-2|.|14
ASSLDQAGWGNEQF
>TRBJ2-3|TRBV7-9|.|11
ASSLEGSDTQY
>TRBJ2-7|TRBV28|.|13
ASTPWNSHSYEQY
>TRBJ2-1|TRBV7-2|.|13
ASSLWRISYNEQF
>TRBJ1-3|TRBV30|.|12
AWSWGSSGNTIY
>TRBJ1-3|TRBV30|.|14
AWSARGTASGNTIY
>TRBJ2-7|TRBV5-4|.|12
ASSPRTGNYEQY
>TRBJ2-5|TRBV2|.|13
ASSGPGGIGETQY
>TRBJ1-2|TRBV4-1|.|14
ASSQDTGTPNYGYT
>TRBJ2-2|TRBV14|.|13
ASSQLAGPTGELF
>TRBJ1-2|TRBV19|.|11
ASSAGRGYGYT
>TRBJ1-1|TRBV7-2|.|11
ASSLQSNTEAF
>TRBJ2-3|TRBV15|.|14
ATSSKTGTGGDTQY
>TRBJ2-3|TRBV7-9|.|9
ASSFTDTQY
>TRBJ2-1|TRBV9|.|15
ASSLRSGPSSYNEQF
>TRBJ1-1|TRBV6-1|.|12
ASSFRMRNTEAF
>TRBJ2-2|TRBV19|.|10
ASSKGLGELF
>TRBJ2-5|TRBV12-2|.|15
ASRLTSGGCSGAAQY
>TRBJ2-7|TRBV5-1|.|11
ASTASPGNEQY
>TRBJ2-7|TRBV28|.|12
ASSLNRVSYEQY
>TRBJ2-3|TRBV4-2|.|13
ASRPGTAGTDTQY
>TRBJ2-1|TRBV5-1|.|10
ASSPLDNEQF
>TRBJ2-1|TRBV5-1|.|12
ASSWRAGDSEQF
>TRBJ2-5|TRBV4-1|.|11
ASSQLVGGTQY
>TRBJ1-1|TRBV18|.|13
ASSQSTGENTEAF
>TRBJ2-5|TRBV5-1|once|10
ASSLAGETQY
>TRBJ2-5|TRBV6-1|.|14
ASSEALRDRGETQY
>TRBJ1-1|TRBV5-1|.|12
ASSSGDLNTEAF
>TRBJ2-2|TRBV27|.|12
ASKLAGGPAELF
>TRBJ2-5|TRBV27|.|11
ASSFGGGETQY
>TRBJ1-2|TRBV7-9|few|11
ASSPGRGGGYT
>TRBJ2-7|TRBV5-4|.|13
ASSSSGSQTYEQY
>TRBJ2-3|TRBV11-1|.|13
ASSSQGLLTDTQY
>TRBJ2-1|TRBV6-4|few|13
ASSDSSGSYNEQF
>TRBJ1-1|TRBV12-5|few|11
ASGPPPYTEAF
>TRBJ1-2|TRBV28|.|10
ASRSSLDGYT